This T cell receptor (beta chain) was identified during a study of CD8+CD57+ T cells in acquired aplastic anemia. Study outcomes and limitations: Twenty-nine was the count of CD8+ CDR3 sequences that patients shared with controls.

According to the study, genomic DNA was the template for TCR beta VDJ and CDR3 profiling. TCRdb reprocessed the reads via MiXCR and lists one record per CDR3 protein. Of about 260,000 distinct CDR3 sequences in the sample, approximately 82% are singletons; the top ten hold approximately 40%. In patients chosen for sequencing, flow cytometry had shown CD8+CD57+ cell expansion. This clonotype is a singleton in its sample. The antigen is not known. The source material was sorted CD4+, CD8+, or CD8+CD57+ T cells (not recorded which) from PBMCs. The source is a human donor with aplastic anemia.

CDR3 bases: TGCAGCGTTGAGGGCGTGAGCTCCTACGAGCAGTACTTC. Its translation: CSVEGVSSYEQYF. The rearrangement links TRBV29-1 to TRBJ2-7; D unclear. The CDR3 is made up of 13 amino acids. Germline CDR1 and CDR2: SQVTM and ANQGSEA. Trimming pared 3 bases from V and 0 bases from J, leaving 9 bases between.